This T cell receptor (beta chain) derives from a study of T cell repertoires in cytomegalovirus infection. Overall study findings and caveats: Summed frequency of shared TCR beta families picked out CMV carriers who also had the relevant HLA. What dominated the ex vivo response were HLA-C-restricted CMV-specific TCR beta clonotypes.

Using its own MiXCR run on the reads, TCRdb lists one record per CDR3 protein. The sample comprises about 230,000 distinct CDR3 sequences, over 20% of which are singletons, and roughly 20% rests with the top ten. This CDR3 spans 10 amino acids. The V gene lost 2 bases and the J gene lost 5 bases, with 4 bases spanning the gap. The V gene's germline CDR1 is DFQATT and CDR2 SNEGSKA (reference sequence). Comment on this clonotype: Antigen unknown.

What was sequenced was CD8+ T cells from PBMCs. This receptor was taken from a human donor in good health (CMV status not recorded). Some clones in this sample may be carry-over from other donors' samples. The chain combines TRBV20-1 with TRBJ2-7; D ambiguous. This chain's CDR3 is CSARMDEQYF. For the CDR3, the DNA is TGCAGTGCTAGAATGGACGAGCAGTACTTC.